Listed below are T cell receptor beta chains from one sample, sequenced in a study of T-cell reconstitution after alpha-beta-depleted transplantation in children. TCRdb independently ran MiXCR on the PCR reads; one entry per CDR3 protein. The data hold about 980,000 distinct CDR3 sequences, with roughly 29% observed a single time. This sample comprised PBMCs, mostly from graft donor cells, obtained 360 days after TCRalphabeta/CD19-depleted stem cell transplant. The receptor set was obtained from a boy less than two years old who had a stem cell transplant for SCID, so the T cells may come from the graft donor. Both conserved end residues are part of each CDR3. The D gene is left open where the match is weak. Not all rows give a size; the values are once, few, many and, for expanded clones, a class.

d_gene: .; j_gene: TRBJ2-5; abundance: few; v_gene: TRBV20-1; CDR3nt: TGCAGTGCTAGAGATCGGGGGCACCTAAGGGGGACCCAGTACTTC; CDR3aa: CSARDRGHLRGTQYF
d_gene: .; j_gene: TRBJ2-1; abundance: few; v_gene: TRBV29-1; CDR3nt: TGCTCCGGAGGCAGGGTTCCCCCCAATGAGCAGTTCTTC; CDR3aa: CSGGRVPPNEQFF
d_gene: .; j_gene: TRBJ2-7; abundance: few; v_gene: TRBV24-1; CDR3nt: TGTGCCACCAGTGCCCCGGACAGAGAAACCTACGAGCAGTACTTC; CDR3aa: CATSAPDRETYEQYF
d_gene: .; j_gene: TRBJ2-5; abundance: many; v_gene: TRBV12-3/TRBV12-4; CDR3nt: TGTGCCAGCACCAACAGGTTCGAGACCCAGTACTTC; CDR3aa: CASTNRFETQYF
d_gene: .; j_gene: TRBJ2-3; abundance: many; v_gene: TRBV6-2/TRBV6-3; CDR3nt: TGTGCCAGCAGCCGACGACAGGTAGTTCGCACAGATACGCAGTATTTT; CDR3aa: CASSRRQVVRTDTQYF
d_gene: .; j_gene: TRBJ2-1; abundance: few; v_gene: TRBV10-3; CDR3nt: TGTGCCATCAGTGAGCCCCCGACCCGTTACAATGAGCAGTTCTTC; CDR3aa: CAISEPPTRYNEQFF
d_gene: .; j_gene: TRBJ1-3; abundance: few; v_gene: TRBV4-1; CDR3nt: TGCGCCAGCAGTGCCGGGACAATCTCTCTGAACACCATATATTTT; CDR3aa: CASSAGTISLNTIYF
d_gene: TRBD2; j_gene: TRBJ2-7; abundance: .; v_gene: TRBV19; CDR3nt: TGTGCCAGTAGTATAGTCCTAGCGGGGACCTACGAGCAGTACTTC; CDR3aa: CASSIVLAGTYEQYF
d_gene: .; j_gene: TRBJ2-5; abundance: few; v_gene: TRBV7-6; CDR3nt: TGTGCCAGCAGCTCCCATTCTGAGGACCCTGTCGTAGAGACCCAGTACTTC; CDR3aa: CASSSHSEDPVVETQYF
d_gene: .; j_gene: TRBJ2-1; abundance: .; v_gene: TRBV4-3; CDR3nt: TGCGCCAGCAGCCAAGATCGTCCCCCGAGCTCCTACAATGAGCAGTTCTTC; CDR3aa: CASSQDRPPSSYNEQFF
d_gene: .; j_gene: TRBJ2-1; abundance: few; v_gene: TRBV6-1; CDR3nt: TGTGCCAGCAGCCCCCTGAGCCCCTACAATGAGCAGTTCTTC; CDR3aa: CASSPLSPYNEQFF
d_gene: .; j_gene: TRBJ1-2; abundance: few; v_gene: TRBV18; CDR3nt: TGTGCCAGCTCACCACTAAGAGGGGCGGGCTATGGCTACACCTTC; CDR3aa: CASSPLRGAGYGYTF
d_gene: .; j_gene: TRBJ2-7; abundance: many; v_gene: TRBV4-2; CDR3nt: TGTGCCAGCAGCCCACGGTCCATTCGGGCCTACGAGCAGTACTTC; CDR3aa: CASSPRSIRAYEQYF
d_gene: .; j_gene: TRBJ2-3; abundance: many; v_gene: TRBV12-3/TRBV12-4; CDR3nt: TGTGCCAGCAGTTTCGGCCCAGATACGCAGTATTTT; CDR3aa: CASSFGPDTQYF
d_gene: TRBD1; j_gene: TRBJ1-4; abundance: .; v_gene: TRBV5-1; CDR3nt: TGCGCCAGCAGCTTGGACAGGGGGCTAAGTAATGAAAAACTGTTTTTT; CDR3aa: CASSLDRGLSNEKLFF
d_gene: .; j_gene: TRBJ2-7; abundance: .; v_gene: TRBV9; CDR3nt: TGTGCCAGCAGCGTAGAGGGGAGGTCCCCCTACGAGCAGTACTTC; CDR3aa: CASSVEGRSPYEQYF
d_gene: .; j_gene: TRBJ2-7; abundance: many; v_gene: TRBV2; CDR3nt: TGTGCCAGCAGTCCTAGGACGGTTCCCTCCTACGAGCAGTACTTC; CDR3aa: CASSPRTVPSYEQYF
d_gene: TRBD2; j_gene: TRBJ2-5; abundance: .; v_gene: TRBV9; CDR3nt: TGTGCCAGCAGCACTCGGGCGGGGGGAGCGCCCCAAGAGACCCAGTACTTC; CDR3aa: CASSTRAGGAPQETQYF
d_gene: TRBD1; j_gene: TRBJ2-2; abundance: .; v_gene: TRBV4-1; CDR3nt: TGCGCCAGCTACTTCGGACAGGGGGATCACGGGGAGCTGTTTTTT; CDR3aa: CASYFGQGDHGELFF
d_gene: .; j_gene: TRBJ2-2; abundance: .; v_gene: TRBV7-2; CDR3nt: TGTGCCAGCAGCTTAGATTCGGCGGTGCAAGGCGGGGAGCTGTTTTTT; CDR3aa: CASSLDSAVQGGELFF
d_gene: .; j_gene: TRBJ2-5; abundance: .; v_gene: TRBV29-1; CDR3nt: TGCAGCGTTGGAGGAAGGTACCAAGAGACCCAGTACTTC; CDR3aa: CSVGGRYQETQYF
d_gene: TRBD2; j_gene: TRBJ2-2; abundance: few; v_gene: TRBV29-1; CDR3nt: TGCAGCGTTGCCGGGGTAGCGGGGGGTAAAACCGGGGAGCTGTTTTTT; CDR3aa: CSVAGVAGGKTGELFF
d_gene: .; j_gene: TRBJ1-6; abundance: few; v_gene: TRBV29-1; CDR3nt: TGCAGCGTTGGTGAGCACGCTGAGTCACCCCTCCACTTT; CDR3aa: CSVGEHAESPLHF
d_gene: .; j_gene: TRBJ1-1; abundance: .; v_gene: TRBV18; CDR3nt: TGTGCCAGCTCCCCCGGGGAGAACACTGAAGCTTTCTTT; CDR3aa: CASSPGENTEAFF
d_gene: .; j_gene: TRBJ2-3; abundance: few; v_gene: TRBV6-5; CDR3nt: TGTGCCAGCAGTTCTCTCTTTGGGACCACAGATACGCAGTATTTT; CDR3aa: CASSSLFGTTDTQYF
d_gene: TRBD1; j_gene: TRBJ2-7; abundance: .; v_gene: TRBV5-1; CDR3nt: TGCGCCAGCAGCGTAACCTTTCCCGGGACAGACTACGAGCAGTACTTC; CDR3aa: CASSVTFPGTDYEQYF
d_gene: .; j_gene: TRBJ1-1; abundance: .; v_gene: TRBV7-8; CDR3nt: TGTGCCAGCAGCTTAGAAGGAGTCGGGGACACTGAAGCTTTCTTT; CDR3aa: CASSLEGVGDTEAFF
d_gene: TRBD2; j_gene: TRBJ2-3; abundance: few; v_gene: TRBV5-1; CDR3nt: TGCGCCAGCAGCTTGCCTGGGACTAGCGGGGGCACAGATACGCAGTATTTT; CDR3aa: CASSLPGTSGGTDTQYF
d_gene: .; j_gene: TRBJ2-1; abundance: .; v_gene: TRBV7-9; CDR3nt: TGTGCCAGCAGCTCCGGGACGCAATCCTACAATGAGCAGTTCTTC; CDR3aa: CASSSGTQSYNEQFF
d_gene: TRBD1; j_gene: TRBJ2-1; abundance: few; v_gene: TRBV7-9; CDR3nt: TGTGCCAGCAGCCCTGGACAGGCGACTTACAATGAGCAGTTCTTC; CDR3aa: CASSPGQATYNEQFF
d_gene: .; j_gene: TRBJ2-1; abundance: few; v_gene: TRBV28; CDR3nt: TGTGCCAGCAGTTCTGCGGGGGCAGACAATGAGCAGTTCTTC; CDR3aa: CASSSAGADNEQFF
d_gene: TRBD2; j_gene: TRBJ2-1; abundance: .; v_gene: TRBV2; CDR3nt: TGTGCCAGCAGTGAAGAGGAAGCGGGGGGGCACGATGAGCAGTTCTTC; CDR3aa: CASSEEEAGGHDEQFF